The T cell receptor beta chain described here comes from a study of T cell repertoires in cytomegalovirus infection. Turning to the study itself: Matching HLA type and CMV infection were both indicated by public TCR beta signatures.

Note on this clonotype: Its antigen is unidentified.

The V gene's germline CDR1 is SGHTA and CDR2 FQGNSA. CDR3 length equals 17 residues. Trimming shortened V by 1 base and J by 0 bases, and 13 bases separated the two germline ends. TCRdb reanalysed the reads using MiXCR and keeps one entry per CDR3 protein. Of about 470,000 distinct CDR3 sequences listed, approximately 46% are singletons. The receptor's source is a human donor in good health (CMV status not recorded). Some clones in this sample may be carry-over from other donors' samples. Sequencing was performed on cultured PBMCs, taken from culture after CMV antigen stimulation. The chain carries TRBV7-2 and TRBJ1-3; no reliable D call. The chain's CDR3 is CASSLVPRPSSGNTIYF. The CDR3 DNA follows: TGTGCCAGCAGCTTAGTACCCCGACCGAGCTCTGGAAACACCATATATTTT.